The T cell receptor beta chain described here comes from a study of blood T cell repertoires in COVID-19. Study overall: Samples representing acute and convalescent COVID-19 were sourced from the United States, Italy and Spain. PBMCs, B-cell-depleted T cells, or T cells were the source of the cDNA or gDNA that made up the material.

Authors' processing steps: Using reference gene primer amplification, nucleated cell counts were estimated. Method: immunoSEQ multiplex PCR; TCRdb's copy keeps in-frame clones and lacks some. That table is the source of V, J and clone size, and D and trimming were worked out from the DNA. The data hold just over 35,000 clones, with 88% observed a single time. In germline, CDR1 is MNHEY, CDR2 SMNVEV (reference sequence). There are 13 residues in the CDR3. V was shortened by 0 bases and J by 3 bases, with 6 bases between the two germline ends. The source is a human donor in a cohort sampled during active COVID-19. The sequenced sample consisted of peripheral blood. This rearrangement joins TRBV27 to TRBJ2-7; D not certain. CDR3 loop: CASSLSSHYEQYF. CDR3 nucleotides: TGTGCCAGCAGTTTATCGTCCCACTACGAGCAGTACTTC.